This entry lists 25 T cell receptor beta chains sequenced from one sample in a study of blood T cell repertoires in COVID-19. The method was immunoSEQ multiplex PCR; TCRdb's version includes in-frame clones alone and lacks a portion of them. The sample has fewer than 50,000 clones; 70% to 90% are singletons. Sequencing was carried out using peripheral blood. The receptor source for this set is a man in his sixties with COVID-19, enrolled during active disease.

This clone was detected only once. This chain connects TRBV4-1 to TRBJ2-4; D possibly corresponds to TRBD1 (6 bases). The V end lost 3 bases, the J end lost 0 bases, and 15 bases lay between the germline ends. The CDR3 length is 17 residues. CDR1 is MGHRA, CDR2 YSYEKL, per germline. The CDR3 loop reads CASSQGAGALAKNIQYF. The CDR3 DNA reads TGCGCCAGCAGCCAGGGGGCAGGGGCGCTAGCCAAAAACATTCAGTACTTC.

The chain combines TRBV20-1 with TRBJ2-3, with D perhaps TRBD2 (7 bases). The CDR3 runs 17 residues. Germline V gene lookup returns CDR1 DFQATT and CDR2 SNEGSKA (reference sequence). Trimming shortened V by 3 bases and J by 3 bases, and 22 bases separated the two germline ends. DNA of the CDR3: TGCAGTGCTAGTTCCCCCCGGGTGGAGGGGGGGACAGATACGCAGTATTTT. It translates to CSASSPRVEGGTDTQYF.

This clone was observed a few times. The CDR3 here is CASNPLAGGDTQYF. CDR3 in DNA: TGCGCCAGCAACCCCCTTGCGGGCGGAGATACGCAGTATTTT. This rearrangement joins TRBV5-1 to TRBJ2-3; tentatively, D is TRBD2 (5 bases). V lost 6 bases, J lost 5 bases, and 16 bases lay in between. Germline-derived CDR1 and CDR2 are SGHRS and YFSETQ. The CDR3 extends over 14 amino acids.

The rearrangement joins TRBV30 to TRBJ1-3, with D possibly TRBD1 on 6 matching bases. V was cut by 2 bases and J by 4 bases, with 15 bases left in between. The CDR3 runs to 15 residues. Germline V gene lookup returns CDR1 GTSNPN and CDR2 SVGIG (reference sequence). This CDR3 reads CAWSTPGDTGNTIYF. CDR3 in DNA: TGTGCCTGGAGTACCCCAGGGGATACAGGAAACACCATATATTTT. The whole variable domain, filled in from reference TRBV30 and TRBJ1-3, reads SQTIHQWPATLVQPVGSPLSLECTVEGTSNPNLYWYRQAAGRGLQLLFYSVGIGQISSEVPQNLSASRPQDRQFILSSKKLLLSDSGFYLCAWSTPGDTGNTIYFGEGSWLTVV.

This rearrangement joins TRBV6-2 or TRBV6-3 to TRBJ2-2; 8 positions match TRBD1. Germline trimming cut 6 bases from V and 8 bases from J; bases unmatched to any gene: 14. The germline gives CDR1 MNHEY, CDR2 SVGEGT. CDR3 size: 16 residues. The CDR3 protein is CASSRTKPGGPGELFF. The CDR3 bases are TGTGCCAGCAGCAGAACGAAGCCAGGGGGCCCGGGGGAGCTGTTTTTT.

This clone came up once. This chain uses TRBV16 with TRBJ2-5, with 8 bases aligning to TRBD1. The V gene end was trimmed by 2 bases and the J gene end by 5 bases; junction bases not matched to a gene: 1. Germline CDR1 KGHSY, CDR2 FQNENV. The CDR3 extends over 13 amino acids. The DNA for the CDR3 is TGTGCCAGCAGCCAAGGGACAGGCGAGACCCAGTACTTC. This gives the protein CASSQGTGETQYF. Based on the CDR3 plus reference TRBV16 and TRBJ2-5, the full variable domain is GEEVAQTPKHLVRGEGQKAKLYCAPIKGHSYVFWYQQVLKNEFKFLISFQNENVFDETGMPKERFSAKCLPNSPCSLEIQATKLEDSAVYFCASSQGTGETQYFGPGTRLLVL.

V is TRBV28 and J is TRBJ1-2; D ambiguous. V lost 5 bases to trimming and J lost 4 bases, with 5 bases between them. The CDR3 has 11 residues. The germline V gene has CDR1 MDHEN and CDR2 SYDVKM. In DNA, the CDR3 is TGTGCCAGCAGTGCGGCCTATGGCTACACCTTC. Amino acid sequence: CASSAAYGYTF.

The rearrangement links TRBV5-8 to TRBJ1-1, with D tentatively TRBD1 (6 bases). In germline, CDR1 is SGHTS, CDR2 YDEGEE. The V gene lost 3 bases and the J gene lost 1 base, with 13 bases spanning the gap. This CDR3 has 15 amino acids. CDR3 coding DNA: TGTGCCAGCAGCTCGGTCTTCAGGGGGAACACTGAAGCTTTCTTT. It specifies CASSSVFRGNTEAFF.

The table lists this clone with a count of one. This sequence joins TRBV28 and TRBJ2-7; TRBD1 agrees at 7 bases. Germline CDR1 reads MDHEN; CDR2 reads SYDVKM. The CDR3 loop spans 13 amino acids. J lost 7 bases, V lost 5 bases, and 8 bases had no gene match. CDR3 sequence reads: CASSGQALEEQYF. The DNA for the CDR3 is TGTGCCAGCAGTGGACAGGCTTTAGAGGAGCAGTACTTC.

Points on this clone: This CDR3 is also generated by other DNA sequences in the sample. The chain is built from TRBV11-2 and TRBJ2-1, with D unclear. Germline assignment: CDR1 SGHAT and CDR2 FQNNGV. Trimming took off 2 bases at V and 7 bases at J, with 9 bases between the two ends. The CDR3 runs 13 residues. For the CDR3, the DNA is TGTGCCAGCAGCTTAAATAGAGTTAATGAGCAGTTCTTC. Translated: CASSLNRVNEQFF.

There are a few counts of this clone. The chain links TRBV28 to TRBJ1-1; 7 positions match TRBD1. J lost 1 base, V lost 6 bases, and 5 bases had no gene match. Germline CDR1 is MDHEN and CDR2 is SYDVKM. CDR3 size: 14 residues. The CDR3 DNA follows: TGTGCCAGCAGCCCATGGACAGGGAACACTGAAGCTTTCTTT. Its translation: CASSPWTGNTEAFF.

CDR3 DNA sequence: TGCGCCAGCAGCTTGGACAGGGGGCAGCGAGGCTACACCTTC. This gives the protein CASSLDRGQRGYTF. V gene TRBV5-1 combines with J gene TRBJ1-2, with 9 bases fitting TRBD1. Looked up from germline, CDR1 is SGHRS and CDR2 is YFSETQ. V dropped 0 bases and J dropped 8; count of bases not matched to a gene: 5. This CDR3 spans 14 amino acids.

The CDR3 nucleotides are TGTGCCAGTAGTTGGGAGATTGGGGAGCTGTTTTTT. This encodes CASSWEIGELFF. The chain is built from TRBV19 and TRBJ2-2; weak D call: TRBD2 (5 bases). Looked up from germline, CDR1 is LNHDA and CDR2 is SQIVND (reference sequence). The length of the CDR3 is 12 residues. V lost 5 bases and J 8 bases, leaving 9 bases between the germline ends.

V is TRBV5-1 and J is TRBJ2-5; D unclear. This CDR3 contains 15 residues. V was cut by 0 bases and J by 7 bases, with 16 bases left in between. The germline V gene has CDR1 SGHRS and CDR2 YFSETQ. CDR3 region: CASSLVVTEIGTQYF. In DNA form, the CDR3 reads TGCGCCAGCAGCTTGGTGGTTACGGAGATAGGGACCCAGTACTTC.

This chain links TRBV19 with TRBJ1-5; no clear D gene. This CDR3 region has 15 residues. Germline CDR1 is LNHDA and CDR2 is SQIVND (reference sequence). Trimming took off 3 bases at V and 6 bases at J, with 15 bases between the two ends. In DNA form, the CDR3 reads TGTGCCAGTAGTATGAAGGAACCGCGAGGTCAGCCCCAGCATTTT. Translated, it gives CASSMKEPRGQPQHF. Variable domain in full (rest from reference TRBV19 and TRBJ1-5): DGGITQSPKYLFRKEGQNVTLSCEQNLNHDAMYWYRQDPGQGLRLIYYSQIVNDFQKGDIAEGYSVSREKKESFPLTVTSAQKNPTAFYLCASSMKEPRGQPQHFGDGTRLSIL.

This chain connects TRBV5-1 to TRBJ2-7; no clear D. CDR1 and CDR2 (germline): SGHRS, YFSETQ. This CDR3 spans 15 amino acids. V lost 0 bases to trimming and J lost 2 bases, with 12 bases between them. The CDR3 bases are TGCGCCAGCAGCTTGGATGGGCAGGTCGCCTACGAGCAGTACTTC. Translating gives CASSLDGQVAYEQYF.

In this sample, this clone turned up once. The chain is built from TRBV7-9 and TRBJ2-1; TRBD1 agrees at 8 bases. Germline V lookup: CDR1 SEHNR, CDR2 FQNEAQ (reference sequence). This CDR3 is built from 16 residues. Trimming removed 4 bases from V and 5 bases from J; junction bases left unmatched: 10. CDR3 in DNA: TGTGCCAGCAGCTCCATAGGACAGGGTACGGACAATGAGCAGTTCTTC. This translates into CASSSIGQGTDNEQFF.

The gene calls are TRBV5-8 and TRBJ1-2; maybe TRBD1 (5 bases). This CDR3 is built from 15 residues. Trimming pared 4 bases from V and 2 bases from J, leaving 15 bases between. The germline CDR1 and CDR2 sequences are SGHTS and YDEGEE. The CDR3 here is CASSIDRLGNYGYTF. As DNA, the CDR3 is TGTGCCAGCAGCATAGACAGATTAGGCAACTATGGCTACACCTTC.

This CDR3 is CASSRTGGETQYF. In DNA form, the CDR3 reads TGTGCCAGCAGTCGGACAGGGGGAGAGACCCAGTACTTC. The chain has TRBV6-4 and TRBJ2-5, with TRBD1 matching over 10 bases. The junction had 1 base not matched to a gene; V was cut back by 5 bases and J by 4 bases. CDR1 is MRHNA, CDR2 SNTAGT, per germline. The CDR3 is 13 residues long.

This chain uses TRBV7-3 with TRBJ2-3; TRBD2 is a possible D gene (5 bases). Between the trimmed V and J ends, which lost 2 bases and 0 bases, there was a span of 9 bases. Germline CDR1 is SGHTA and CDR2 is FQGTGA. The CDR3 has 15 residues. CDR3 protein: CASSLGLRSTDTQYF. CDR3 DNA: TGTGCCAGCAGCTTAGGACTGCGAAGCACAGATACGCAGTATTTT.

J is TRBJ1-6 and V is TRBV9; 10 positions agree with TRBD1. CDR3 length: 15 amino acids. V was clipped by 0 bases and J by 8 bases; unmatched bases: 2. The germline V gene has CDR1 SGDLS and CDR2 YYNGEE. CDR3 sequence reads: CASSVAGTGDSPLHF. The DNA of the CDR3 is TGTGCCAGCAGCGTAGCAGGGACAGGGGATTCACCCCTCCACTTT.

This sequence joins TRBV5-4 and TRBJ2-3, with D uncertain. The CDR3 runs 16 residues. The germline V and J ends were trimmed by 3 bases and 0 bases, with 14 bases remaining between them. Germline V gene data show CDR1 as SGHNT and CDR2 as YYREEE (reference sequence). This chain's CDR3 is CASSYAGLASTDTQYF. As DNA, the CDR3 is TGTGCCAGCAGCTACGCTGGTTTAGCCAGCACAGATACGCAGTATTTT.

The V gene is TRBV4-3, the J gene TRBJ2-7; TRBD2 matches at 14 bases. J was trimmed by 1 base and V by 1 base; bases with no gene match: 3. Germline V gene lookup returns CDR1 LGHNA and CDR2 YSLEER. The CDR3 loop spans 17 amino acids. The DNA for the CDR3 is TGCGCCAGCAGCCAAGGAGGACTAGCGGGAGGTTCCTACGAGCAGTACTTC. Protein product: CASSQGGLAGGSYEQYF.

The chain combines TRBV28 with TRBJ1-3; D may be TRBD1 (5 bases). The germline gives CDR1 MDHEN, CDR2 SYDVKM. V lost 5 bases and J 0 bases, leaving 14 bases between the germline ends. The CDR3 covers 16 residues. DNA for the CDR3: TGTGCCAGCAGTCCTCCCCAGGGCGCCTCTGGAAACACCATATATTTT. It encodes CASSPPQGASGNTIYF.

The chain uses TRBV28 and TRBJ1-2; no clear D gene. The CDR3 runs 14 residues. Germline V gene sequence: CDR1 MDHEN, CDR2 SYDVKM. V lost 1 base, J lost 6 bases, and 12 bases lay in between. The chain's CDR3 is CASSLSQDYHGYTF. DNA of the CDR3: TGTGCCAGCAGTTTATCCCAGGATTATCATGGCTACACCTTC.